The 16 T cell receptor beta chains below were found in one sample sequenced in a study of blood T cells in healthy people across ages. Alongside a J-beta primer mix, a sample-barcoded 5' primer served in a second PCR lasting about 6 to 11 cycles. TCRdb re-called the 5' RACE reads through MiXCR, storing one row per CDR3 protein. The sample records over 950,000 distinct CDR3 sequences, 45% to 60% being singletons. The source material was blood. These receptors were taken from a woman aged 60-75 years in good health.

The V gene is TRBV4-1, the J gene TRBJ2-3; D is undetermined. This CDR3 contains 16 residues. V was trimmed by 0 bases and J by 4 bases, leaving 14 bases between them. Germline V gene lookup returns CDR1 MGHRA and CDR2 YSYEKL. Written as DNA, the CDR3 is TGCGCCAGCAGCCAAGAACCGGGTTACGGGCCAGATACGCAGTATTTT. Translating it yields CASSQEPGYGPDTQYF.

The sample holds one count of this clonotype. The chain is built from TRBV9 and TRBJ2-7; D is perhaps TRBD1 or TRBD2 (5 bases each). CDR1 SGDLS and CDR2 YYNGEE come from the germline V gene. Trimming took 0 bases from V and 0 from J, leaving 7 bases between them. The CDR3 is made up of 14 amino acids. The CDR3 sequence is CASSVGDHSYEQYF. CDR3 nucleotide sequence: TGTGCCAGCAGCGTAGGGGACCACTCCTACGAGCAGTACTTC.

This clonotype was picked up a small number of times. This chain uses TRBV29-1 with TRBJ2-1; unclear D gene. V was trimmed by 4 bases and J by 9 bases, leaving 16 bases between them. CDR3 length: 13 residues. Germline V gene data show CDR1 as SQVTM and CDR2 as ANQGSEA. CDR3 coding DNA: TGCAGCGTTGTTAACCCCCCCCCCGCTGAGCAGTTCTTC. As protein: CSVVNPPPAEQFF.

The rearrangement joins TRBV6-1 to TRBJ1-4; D perhaps matches TRBD1 (5 bases). Germline V gene sequence: CDR1 MNHNS, CDR2 SASEGT. The CDR3 has 14 amino acids. V lost 8 bases and J lost 3, with 13 bases in between. The CDR3 DNA reads as TGTGCCAGCGCAATGGGGGGGGCTAATGAAAAACTGTTTTTT. It is translated as CASAMGGANEKLFF.

This clonotype appeared a few times. V usage is TRBV10-3 and J usage is TRBJ2-1; 12 bases are a match to TRBD2. The germline V gene encodes CDR1 ENHRY and CDR2 SYGVKD. The CDR3 has 15 amino acids. Unmatched junction bases numbered 13, after V lost 10 bases and J lost 9 bases. CDR3 nucleotides: TGTGCCACCCGACTAGCGGGAGATCGAGGACCTGAGCAGTTCTTC. Protein product: CATRLAGDRGPEQFF.

This clonotype was counted a few times. V and J are TRBV20-1 and TRBJ2-1, with D perhaps TRBD1 (6 bases). This CDR3 has 12 residues. The V gene's germline CDR1 is DFQATT and CDR2 SNEGSKA (reference sequence). CDR3 region: CSGDRTGGEQFF. The CDR3 nucleotides are TGCAGCGGTGACAGGACGGGTGGTGAGCAGTTCTTC.

The chain has TRBV20-1 and TRBJ2-4; possibly TRBD2 for D (5 bases). The V gene's germline CDR1 is DFQATT and CDR2 SNEGSKA (reference sequence). The CDR3 spans 13 residues. CDR3 sequence: CSSRVPEENIQYF. The CDR3 DNA is TGCAGCTCCCGGGTGCCGGAGGAAAACATTCAGTACTTC.

The rearrangement links TRBV27 to TRBJ1-2, with D hard to call. The CDR3 spans 15 residues. The V and J ends lost 0 bases and 4 bases respectively, with 12 bases between them. Germline CDR1 and CDR2: MNHEY and SMNVEV (reference sequence). The CDR3 DNA follows: TGTGCCAGCAGTTTATCGGCCGCCAGACCCTATGGCTACACCTTC. Protein: CASSLSAARPYGYTF.

The V and J genes are TRBV28 and TRBJ2-1; TRBD2 is a possible D gene (5 bases). Trimming took off 3 bases at V and 4 bases at J, with 16 bases between the two ends. This CDR3 is built from 16 residues. Germline CDR1 and CDR2: MDHEN and SYDVKM. As DNA, the CDR3 is TGTGCCAGCAGTTTGGGCGGGCCAAGAGCATACAATGAGCAGTTCTTC. Amino acids: CASSLGGPRAYNEQFF.

This clonotype came up a few times. The chain is built from TRBV29-1 and TRBJ2-3; D is perhaps TRBD2 (5 bases). V lost 4 bases, J lost 2 bases, and 13 bases lay in between. CDR1 SQVTM and CDR2 ANQGSEA come from the germline V gene. CDR3 size: 14 residues. The CDR3 here is CSVGLAEHTDTQYF. DNA of the CDR3: TGCAGCGTTGGCCTAGCTGAACACACAGATACGCAGTATTTT.

V and J are TRBV10-3 and TRBJ2-7; 7 bases are shared with TRBD1. CDR1 is ENHRY and CDR2 is SYGVKD in the germline V gene. The J segment lost 1 base and the V segment lost 3 bases, leaving 6 bases of the junction unmatched. This CDR3 comprises 15 residues. This chain's CDR3 is CAISDPGQRSYEQYF. For the CDR3, the DNA is TGTGCCATCAGTGACCCGGGACAGCGATCCTACGAGCAGTACTTC.

This chain uses TRBV29-1 with TRBJ2-1; 7 nucleotides line up with TRBD2. CDR1 is SQVTM, CDR2 ANQGSEA, per germline. This CDR3 region has 16 residues. The V gene end was trimmed by 0 bases and the J gene end by 8 bases; junction bases not matched to a gene: 13. CDR3 DNA sequence: TGCAGCGTTGAAGACCCGTACGGGAGGCTGATTCATGAGCAGTTCTTC. Encoded protein: CSVEDPYGRLIHEQFF.

This clonotype was counted a few times. The V call is TRBV6-1, the J call TRBJ1-2; a weak D match, TRBD1 (6 bases). Germline V gene sequence: CDR1 MNHNS, CDR2 SASEGT. The CDR3 length is 15 residues. The V end lost 0 bases, the J end lost 9 bases, and 17 bases lay between the germline ends. CDR3 coding DNA: TGTGCCAGCAGTGAAGCAAGAGGGGGGGCCGGGAGCTACACCTTC. Protein: CASSEARGGAGSYTF.

The chain recombines TRBV20-1 with TRBJ2-1; D is uncertain. The V gene lost 1 base and the J gene lost 1 base, with 20 bases spanning the gap. This CDR3 spans 18 amino acids. CDR1 and CDR2 (germline): DFQATT, SNEGSKA (reference sequence). The CDR3 coding sequence is TGCAGTGCTAGAGTACCTTCGCCTTTGTCCCTGTCCTACAATGAGCAGTTCTTC. Its protein is CSARVPSPLSLSYNEQFF.

This clonotype was found a few times. The rearrangement uses TRBV14 and TRBJ2-1, with 9 bases identical to TRBD2. CDR3 size: 13 residues. CDR1 is SGHDN, CDR2 FVKESK, per germline. V trimming: 11 bases; J trimming: 7 bases; junction bases outside the gene matches: 9. The CDR3 protein is CASGLAGKNEQFF. The CDR3 nucleotides read TGTGCCTCGGGGCTAGCGGGGAAGAATGAGCAGTTCTTC.

V is TRBV18 and J is TRBJ2-7; no reliable D call. The CDR3 is made up of 11 amino acids. The germline CDR1 and CDR2 sequences are KGHSH and LQKENI. The germline V and J ends were trimmed by 3 bases and 7 bases, with 7 bases remaining between them. The CDR3 loop is CASSPNREQYF. Written as DNA, the CDR3 is TGTGCCAGCTCACCCAACCGGGAGCAGTACTTC. Drawing the rest from reference TRBV18 and TRBJ2-7, the complete variable domain is NAGVMQNPRHLVRRRGQEARLRCSPMKGHSHVYWYRQLPEEGLKFMVYLQKENIIDESGMPKERFSAEFPKEGPSILRIQQVVRGDSAAYFCASSPNREQYFGPGTRLTVT.